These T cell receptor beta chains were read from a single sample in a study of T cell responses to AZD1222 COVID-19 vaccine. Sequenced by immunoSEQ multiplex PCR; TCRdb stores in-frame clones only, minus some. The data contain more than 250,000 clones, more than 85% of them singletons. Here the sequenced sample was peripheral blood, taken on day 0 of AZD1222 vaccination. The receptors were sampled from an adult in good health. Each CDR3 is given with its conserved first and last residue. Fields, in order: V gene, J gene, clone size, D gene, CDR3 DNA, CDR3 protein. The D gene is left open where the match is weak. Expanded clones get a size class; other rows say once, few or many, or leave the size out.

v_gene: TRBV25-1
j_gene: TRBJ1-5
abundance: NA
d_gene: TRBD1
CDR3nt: TGTGCCAGCAGTGGGCCAGGACAGGGGGGCAATCAGCCCCAGCATTTT
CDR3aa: CASSGPGQGGNQPQHF

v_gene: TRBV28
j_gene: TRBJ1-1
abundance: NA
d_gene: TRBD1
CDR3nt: TGTGCCAGCAGTCCCCGACAGGGGCAAGCTTTCTTT
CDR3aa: CASSPRQGQAFF

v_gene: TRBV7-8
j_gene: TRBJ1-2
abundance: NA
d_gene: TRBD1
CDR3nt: TGTGCCAGCAGCTTAGAGGGGGCCAGCTATGGCTACACCTTC
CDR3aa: CASSLEGASYGYTF

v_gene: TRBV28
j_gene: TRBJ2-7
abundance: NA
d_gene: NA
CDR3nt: TGTGCCAGCAGTTTAAGGGTTGGGGACAAGGGGCCCTACGAGCAGTACTTC
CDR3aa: CASSLRVGDKGPYEQYF

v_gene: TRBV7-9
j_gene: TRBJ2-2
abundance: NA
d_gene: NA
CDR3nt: TGTGCCAGCAGCTTCAGCGGGACAGTCGGGGAGCTGTTTTTT
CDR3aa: CASSFSGTVGELFF

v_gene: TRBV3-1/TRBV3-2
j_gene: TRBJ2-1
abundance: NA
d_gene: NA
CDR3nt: TGTGCCAGCAGCTCCGCGGGGTCCCCGGCGAATGAGCAGTTCTTC
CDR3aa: CASSSAGSPANEQFF

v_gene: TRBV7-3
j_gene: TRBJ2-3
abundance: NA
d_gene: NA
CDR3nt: TGTGCCAGCAGCGCCAGGGGCTCCACAGATACGCAGTATTTT
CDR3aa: CASSARGSTDTQYF

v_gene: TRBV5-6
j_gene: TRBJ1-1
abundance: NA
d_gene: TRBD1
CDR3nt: TGTGCCAGCAGCTCGTCCCGGGACAGATTTGAAGCTTTCTTT
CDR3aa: CASSSSRDRFEAFF

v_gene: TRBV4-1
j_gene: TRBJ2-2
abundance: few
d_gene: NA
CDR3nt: TGCGCCAGCAGCCAAACGCCTTCCAGTGGTCGGGACACCGGGGAGCTGTTTTTT
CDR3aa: CASSQTPSSGRDTGELFF

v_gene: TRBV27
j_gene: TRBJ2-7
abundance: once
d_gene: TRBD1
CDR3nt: TGTGCCAGCAGGGGGGGGACAGGGGCCGAGCAGTACTTC
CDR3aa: CASRGGTGAEQYF

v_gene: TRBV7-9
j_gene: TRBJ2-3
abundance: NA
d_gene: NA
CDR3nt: TGTGCCAGCAGCTTAGCACAGGGCACAGATACGCAGTATTTT
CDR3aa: CASSLAQGTDTQYF

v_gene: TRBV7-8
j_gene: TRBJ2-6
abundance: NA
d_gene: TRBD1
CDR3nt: TGTGCCAGCAGCTTAGCGCGAGTGACAGGGGTAGATGGGGCCAACGTCCTGACTTTC
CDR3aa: CASSLARVTGVDGANVLTF

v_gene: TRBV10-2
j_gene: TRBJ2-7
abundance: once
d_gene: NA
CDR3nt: TGCGCCAGCCTTATCTCCCGGGACCACGAGGGCTACGAGCAGTACTTC
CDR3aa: CASLISRDHEGYEQYF

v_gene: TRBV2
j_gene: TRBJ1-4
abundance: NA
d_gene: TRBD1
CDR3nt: TGTGCCAGCTCGGGGGGCCGACAGGGTAGAAATGAAAAACTGTTTTTT
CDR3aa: CASSGGRQGRNEKLFF

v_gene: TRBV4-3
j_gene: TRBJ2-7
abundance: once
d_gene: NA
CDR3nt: TGCGCCAGCAGCCAAGAGAGGAACCCCTACGAGCAGTACTTC
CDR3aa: CASSQERNPYEQYF

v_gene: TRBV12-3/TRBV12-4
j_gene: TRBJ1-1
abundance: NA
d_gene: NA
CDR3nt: TGTGCCAGCAGATCGACAGGAGCCACTGAAGCTTTCTTT
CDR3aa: CASRSTGATEAFF

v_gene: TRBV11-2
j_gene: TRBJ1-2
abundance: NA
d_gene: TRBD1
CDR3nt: TGTGCCAGCAGCCAGGGGGACTATGGCTACACCTTC
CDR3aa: CASSQGDYGYTF

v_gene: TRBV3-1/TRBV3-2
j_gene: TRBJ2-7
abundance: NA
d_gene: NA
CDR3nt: TGTGCCAGCAGCCAAGGAGGAGGCCCCTACGAGCAGTACTTC
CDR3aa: CASSQGGGPYEQYF

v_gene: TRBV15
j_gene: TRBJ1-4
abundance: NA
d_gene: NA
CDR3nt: TGTGCCACCAGCAAAGACGGTGCAACTAATGAAAAACTGTTTTTT
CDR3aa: CATSKDGATNEKLFF

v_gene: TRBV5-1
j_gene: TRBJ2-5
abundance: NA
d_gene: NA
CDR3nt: TGCGCCAGCAGCTCCCCTGGCGGGCGAGGCCTGGGGCCACAAGAGACCCAGTACTTC
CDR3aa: CASSSPGGRGLGPQETQYF

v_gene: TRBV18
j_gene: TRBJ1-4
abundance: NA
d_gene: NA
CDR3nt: TGTGCCAGCTCACCCAGGAGGGGCGAAAGAGAAAAACTGTTTTTT
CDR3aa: CASSPRRGEREKLFF

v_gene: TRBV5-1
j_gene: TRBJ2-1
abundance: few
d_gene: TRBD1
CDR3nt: TGCGCCAGCAGCCGGGACTGGGGACAGGGCCTACAGTTCTTC
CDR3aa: CASSRDWGQGLQFF

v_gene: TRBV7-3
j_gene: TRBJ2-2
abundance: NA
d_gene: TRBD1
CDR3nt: TGTGCCAGCAGCTTAGTGGGACAGGGAAACACCGGGGAGCTGTTTTTT
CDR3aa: CASSLVGQGNTGELFF

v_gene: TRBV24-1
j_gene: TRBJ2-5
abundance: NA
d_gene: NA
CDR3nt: TGTGCCACCAGTGATAACGGACAGAAAGGTATTAAAGAGACCCAGTACTTC
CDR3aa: CATSDNGQKGIKETQYF

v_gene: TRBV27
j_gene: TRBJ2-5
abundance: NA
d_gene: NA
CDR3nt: TGTGCCAGCAGTTTACTCCCGAACCTGGGGGAGACCCAGTACTTC
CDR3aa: CASSLLPNLGETQYF

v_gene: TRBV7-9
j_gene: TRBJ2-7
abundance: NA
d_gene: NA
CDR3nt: TGTGCCAGCGGCAGGAGCTCCTACGAGCAGTACTTC
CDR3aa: CASGRSSYEQYF

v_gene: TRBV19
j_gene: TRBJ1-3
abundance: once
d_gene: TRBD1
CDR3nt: TGTGCCAGTAAATTCAGGGGGCTAAGAAACACCATATATTTT
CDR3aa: CASKFRGLRNTIYF

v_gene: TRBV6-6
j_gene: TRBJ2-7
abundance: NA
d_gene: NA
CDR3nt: TGTGCCAGCAGGGGGACGGATCCCTACGAGCAGTACTTC
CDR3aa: CASRGTDPYEQYF

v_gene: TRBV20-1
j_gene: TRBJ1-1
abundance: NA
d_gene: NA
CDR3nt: TGCAGTGCTCCCCTAAACACTGAAGCTTTCTTT
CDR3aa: CSAPLNTEAFF